This is a list of T cell receptor beta chains from one sample in a study of beta chain features in type 1 diabetes. Some clones are missing from TCRdb's copy, which holds only in-frame ones; the method was immunoSEQ multiplex PCR. The profile covers 160,000 or so clones, with roughly 59% appearing a single time and 0.08% to 0.1% taken by the ten largest. Sequencing was done on a sample of naive CD4+ T cells from blood. The receptors were gathered from a young man with type 1 diabetes. Both conserved end residues are part of each CDR3. Fields, in order: V gene, D gene, J gene, clone size, CDR3 protein. The D gene is left open where the match is weak. Not all rows give a size; the values are once, few, many and, for expanded clones, a class.

TRBV9	TRBD2	TRBJ2-3	.	CASSPRERGGGDTQYF
TRBV7-2	TRBD1	TRBJ2-7	.	CASSPRQGSYEQYF
TRBV14	TRBD1	TRBJ1-2	.	CASSRRQGAQGYGYTF
TRBV2	.	TRBJ1-1	.	CASNSEVAEAFF
TRBV6-5	.	TRBJ2-2	.	CASSYSKLANTGELFF
TRBV29-1	TRBD1	TRBJ1-2	.	CSVSGTGDDGYTF
TRBV29-1	.	TRBJ1-5	.	CSVGQGLNQPQHF
TRBV4-3	.	TRBJ1-4	.	CASSHTTTNEKLFF
TRBV10-2	TRBD1	TRBJ2-5	once	CASSKGQGSGWETQYF
TRBV5-1	.	TRBJ2-3	once	CASSSPFSGDTQYF
TRBV7-2	.	TRBJ2-1	.	CASSLVGGVGYNEQFF
TRBV5-1	TRBD2	TRBJ2-5	.	CASSFGGGPQETQYF
TRBV13	TRBD2	TRBJ2-3	.	CASSAGTSGLTDTQYF
TRBV29-1	.	TRBJ2-7	.	CSVAGQGIDEQYF
TRBV14	.	TRBJ2-2	.	CASSSIRNGNTGELFF
TRBV27	.	TRBJ2-7	.	CASSLRIGYEQYF
TRBV29-1	TRBD1	TRBJ2-4	.	CSAADRGQNIQYF
TRBV4-3	TRBD2	TRBJ2-2	.	CASSQATSRTGELFF
TRBV30	.	TRBJ1-4	few	CAWSVRSTNEKLFF
TRBV5-1	.	TRBJ1-1	.	CASSLVYDNTEAFF
TRBV5-6	.	TRBJ2-3	.	CASSLITPSTDTQYF
TRBV30	.	TRBJ1-6	.	CAWSGGTTAPPLHF
TRBV28	.	TRBJ2-1	few	CASSPPGGNEQFF
TRBV11-2	.	TRBJ2-7	.	CASSLGLVDEQYF
TRBV29-1	TRBD2	TRBJ2-1	.	CSGGPLAGGPQFF
TRBV29-1	TRBD1	TRBJ2-5	.	CSARGTEETQYF
TRBV4-1	.	TRBJ1-2	few	CASSQPDRDSNYGYTF
TRBV29-1	TRBD1	TRBJ2-5	.	CSVVEQGRQETQYF
TRBV7-2	.	TRBJ2-1	few	CASSFYNEQFF
TRBV7-9	.	TRBJ2-7	.	CASSLAGEQYF
TRBV9	TRBD1	TRBJ1-4	few	CASSEGQDSTNEKLFF
TRBV9	.	.	.	CASSSGQDYEQYF
TRBV29-1	TRBD1	TRBJ2-5	few	CSVGQGETQYF
TRBV7-2	TRBD2	TRBJ2-1	few	CASSLSSGGLYNEQFF
TRBV29-1	.	TRBJ2-5	.	CSVLGVGETQYF
TRBV28	TRBD1	TRBJ2-5	.	CASRPTRDSRETQYF
TRBV4-3	TRBD2	TRBJ2-3	.	CASSQGGTSGGRNTQYF
TRBV11-2	.	TRBJ2-7	.	CASSLAQGFYEQYF
TRBV25-1	.	TRBJ2-4	.	CASSAAGAFGRENIQYF
TRBV25-1	.	TRBJ2-7	.	CASSDRAYEQYF
TRBV20-1	.	TRBJ2-5	.	CSARSQETQYF
TRBV18	.	TRBJ2-5	.	CASSPALGQQETQYF
TRBV10-3	.	TRBJ2-3	.	CAITGAGGTDTQYF
TRBV5-6	.	TRBJ2-1	once	CASSRAYEQFF
TRBV20-1	.	TRBJ2-1	.	CSASQYNEQFF
TRBV30	.	TRBJ2-3	.	CAWSVPESTQYF
TRBV29-1	.	TRBJ1-1	.	CSVVGLGLLNAEAFF
TRBV28	.	TRBJ2-3	.	CASTTGDWDTQYF